A single sample gave rise to the 6 T cell receptor beta chains below, sequenced in a study of cytomegalovirus exposure and HLA in healthy donors. TCRdb keeps only in-frame clones here, not all; method: immunoSEQ multiplex PCR. The table has tens of thousands of clones, 80% to 95% seen once. Sequenced material: PBMCs. These receptors were obtained from a woman between 18 and 30 years old in good health and CMV-seronegative.

The chain employs TRBV13 and TRBJ1-5; the D is unclear. The CDR3 is 13 residues long. V was clipped by 0 bases and J by 5 bases, with 5 bases between them. Germline CDR1 PRHDT, CDR2 FYEKMQ (reference sequence). The CDR3 bases are TGTGCCAGCAGCTTAGGCCGAGATCAGCCCCAGCATTTT. Translated, it gives CASSLGRDQPQHF. The variable domain in full, completed from reference TRBV13 and TRBJ1-5, reads AAGVIQSPRHLIKEKRETATLKCYPIPRHDTVYWYQQGPGQDPQFLISFYEKMQSDKGSIPDRFSAQQFSDYHSELNMSSLELGDSALYFCASSLGRDQPQHFGDGTRLSIL.

V usage is TRBV19 and J usage is TRBJ1-2, with D tentatively TRBD1 (5 bases). Germline V gene data show CDR1 as LNHDA and CDR2 as SQIVND (reference sequence). With 4 bases removed from V and 7 bases from J, the gap between germline ends came to 16 bases. The CDR3 spans 14 residues. The CDR3 loop reads CASSTWGPTPGYTF. In DNA, the CDR3 is TGTGCCAGTAGTACGTGGGGCCCTACCCCTGGCTACACCTTC.

The chain couples TRBV9 to TRBJ2-3; 10 nucleotides line up with TRBD2. The junction had 3 bases not matched to a gene; V was cut back by 3 bases and J by 2 bases. The CDR3 length is 15 residues. Germline values: CDR1 SGDLS, CDR2 YYNGEE. CDR3 nucleotides: TGTGCCAGCAGCGGAAGCGGGAGGGCCACAGATACGCAGTATTTT. This gives the protein CASSGSGRATDTQYF.

The CDR3 here is CASSRGASETQYF. The CDR3, as DNA: TGTGCCAGCAGTAGGGGCGCCTCAGAGACCCAGTACTTC. J is TRBJ2-5 and V is TRBV7-9; D may be TRBD1 (5 bases). Germline CDR1 is SEHNR and CDR2 is FQNEAQ (reference sequence). This CDR3 spans 13 amino acids. The V and J ends lost 6 bases and 4 bases respectively, with 12 bases between them.

CDR3 DNA: TGTGCCAGCAGTTTACGACAGGGGGCGTACTACGAGCAGTACTTC. Translating gives CASSLRQGAYYEQYF. This rearrangement joins TRBV27 to TRBJ2-7; 10 nucleotides match TRBD1. J gave up 3 bases and V 2 bases, and 4 bases lay outside the gene matches. This CDR3 spans 15 amino acids. Germline CDR1 reads MNHEY; CDR2 reads SMNVEV (reference sequence).

Here the CDR3 DNA reads TGCGCCAGCAGCCCAACAGGCAGGGCCCCTAATGAAAAACTGTTTTTT. As protein: CASSPTGRAPNEKLFF. The chain combines TRBV4-3 with TRBJ1-4, with D maybe TRBD1 (5 bases). The V and J ends lost 4 bases and 3 bases respectively, with 15 bases between them. Germline-derived CDR1 and CDR2 are LGHNA and YSLEER. The CDR3 runs to 16 residues.